Presented here are 8 T cell receptor beta chains from one specimen sequenced in a study of blood T cell repertoires in COVID-19. The repertoire was sequenced with immunoSEQ multiplex PCR; TCRdb's copy has only in-frame clones and lacks some. The sample includes around 200,000 clones, approximately 87% of them seen just once. The sequencing input was peripheral blood. Source of these receptors: a woman aged 18-29 years who had recovered from COVID-19.

This clone was picked up one time. The chain is built from TRBV9 and TRBJ1-1; D possibly corresponds to TRBD1 (5 bases). V was clipped by 4 bases and J by 2 bases, with 15 bases between them. The CDR3 totals 15 residues. Germline-derived CDR1 and CDR2 are SGDLS and YYNGEE. CDR3 region: CASSPTLGRNTEAFF. The CDR3 bases are TGTGCCAGCAGCCCGACGTTGGGGCGCAACACTGAAGCTTTCTTT.

This chain joins TRBV29-1 and TRBJ2-7; 8 bases fit TRBD1. J gave up 6 bases and V 6 bases, and 7 bases lay outside the gene matches. The length of the CDR3 is 12 residues. Germline CDR1 SQVTM, CDR2 ANQGSEA. The CDR3 region is CSVRTGQGEQYF. Here the CDR3 DNA reads TGCAGCGTCCGGACAGGGCAAGGCGAGCAGTACTTC.

This clone was observed a few times. V gene TRBV6-5 combines with J gene TRBJ1-6, with D possibly matching TRBD1 (5 bases). CDR3 size: 14 residues. Looked up from germline, CDR1 is MNHEY and CDR2 is SVGAGI. Trimming took 6 bases from V and 10 from J, leaving 16 bases between them. The CDR3 sequence: CASRFRTLGSPLHF. The CDR3 DNA reads as TGTGCCAGCAGGTTCCGGACACTGGGCTCACCCCTCCACTTT.

The rearrangement uses TRBV7-2 and TRBJ2-1; D may be TRBD1 (6 bases). The germline V and J ends were trimmed by 1 base and 2 bases, with 9 bases remaining between them. This CDR3 has 15 amino acids. Per germline, CDR1 SGHTA and CDR2 FQGNSA. In DNA form, the CDR3 reads TGTGCCAGCAGCTTAGAGGGGGAGACCTACAATGAGCAGTTCTTC. Translation: CASSLEGETYNEQFF.

This chain joins TRBV24-1 and TRBJ2-3, with D hard to call. With 4 bases removed from V and 6 bases from J, the gap between germline ends came to 4 bases. The V gene's germline CDR1 is KGHDR and CDR2 SFDVKD. The CDR3 sequence is 11 residues long. The CDR3 bases are TGTGCCACCAGTGAGGGCGATACGCAGTATTTT. Amino acid sequence: CATSEGDTQYF.

The count of this clone is one. This chain connects TRBV18 to TRBJ2-1; 8 bases are shared with TRBD1. CDR1 and CDR2 from the germline V gene are KGHSH and LQKENI. The V and J ends lost 0 bases and 6 bases, in that order; junction bases with no gene match: 4. The CDR3 loop spans 15 amino acids. CDR3 nucleotides: TGTGCCAGCTCACCACCGACAGGGGCAGGCAATGAGCAGTTCTTC. Translating it yields CASSPPTGAGNEQFF.

The chain has TRBV29-1 and TRBJ2-5; perhaps TRBD2 as D (6 bases). Between the trimmed V and J ends, which lost 3 bases and 5 bases, there was a span of 19 bases. The germline V gene has CDR1 SQVTM and CDR2 ANQGSEA. The CDR3 is 15 residues long. The CDR3 nucleotides read TGCAGCGTTGAGAAGGGACGGGGGTTAGTGGAGACCCAGTACTTC. Translation: CSVEKGRGLVETQYF.

This chain links TRBV19 with TRBJ2-3; 15 nucleotides agree with TRBD2. The V gene's germline CDR1 is LNHDA and CDR2 SQIVND (reference sequence). The length of the CDR3 is 20 residues. Trimming removed 0 bases from V and 0 bases from J; junction bases left unmatched: 7. CDR3 sequence reads: CASSIDLFGTSGGSTDTQYF. The DNA for the CDR3 is TGTGCCAGTAGTATAGATCTATTTGGGACTAGCGGGGGGAGCACAGATACGCAGTATTTT.